This TCR beta chain was obtained from a study of shared clonotypes between healthy human individuals. Study results and caveats: When compared with the clonotypes that were shared by all four sorted-subset donors, the non-shared clonotypes turned out to have lower generation probabilities.

The CDR3 has 12 residues. V gave up 11 bases and J gave up 0 bases, with 9 bases separating them. Germline lookup yields CDR1 MNHEY and CDR2 SVGAGI. Points on this clone: The antigen remains undetermined.

The naive CD8 subset, CD45RO-negative cells positively selected for CCR7, excluded terminally differentiated effector memory CD45RA+ cells. Using immunoSEQ multiplex PCR, the repertoire was profiled, and TCRdb retains in-frame clones only, with some absent. The repertoire holds millions of clones, about 95% seen once, with around 1.1% in the top ten. The chain carries TRBV6-5 and TRBJ2-3; possibly TRBD1 for D (5 bases). This sequence originates from a man in his late teens or twenties in good health. Sequenced sample: naive CD8+ T cells sorted from blood. The CDR3 sequence is CACKGSTDTQYF. The CDR3 coding sequence is TGTGCCTGCAAGGGGAGCACAGATACGCAGTATTTT.